In this sample, the clone carrying this T cell receptor beta chain turned up once. The antigen is undetermined. With 60 Vbeta and 13 Jbeta primers, the PCR was carried out. Here immunoSEQ multiplex PCR was the method, and the copy in TCRdb shows in-frame clones only, minus some. The sample has around 190,000 clones; about 83% are singletons. Germline V gives CDR1 GTSNPN, CDR2 SVGIG (reference sequence). The CDR3 contains 16 residues. The V gene end was trimmed by 4 bases and the J gene end by 6 bases; junction bases not matched to a gene: 15. The sample originates from a study of cytomegalovirus exposure and HLA in healthy donors. Study-level results: Owing to their indistinguishability, certain V segments, notably TRBV6-2 and TRBV6-3, were excluded.

The rearrangement links TRBV30 to TRBJ2-3, with 8 bases fitting TRBD2. What was sequenced was PBMCs. This receptor was taken from a female donor in good health and CMV-seronegative. CDR3 loop: CAWTRFGLAGIDTQYF. CDR3 DNA: TGTGCCTGGACTAGATTTGGGCTAGCGGGCATCGATACGCAGTATTTT.